In its sample, the clone carrying this T cell receptor beta chain was seen a few times. The sample belongs to a study of blood T cell repertoires in COVID-19. Study overall: Samples came from the United States, Italy and Spain, spanning acute and convalescent COVID-19.

Only in-frame clones appear in the TCRdb table, and some are missing; sequencing was by immunoSEQ multiplex PCR. The data contain 220,000 or so clones, roughly four fifths of them singletons. This CDR3 is built from 14 residues. Germline trimming cut 3 bases from V and 4 bases from J; bases unmatched to any gene: 2. Germline CDR1 is SGHTA and CDR2 is FQGNSA. The V gene is TRBV7-2, the J gene TRBJ2-2; 7 bases line up with TRBD1. Material: peripheral blood. This receptor was identified in a woman aged 80 or over with COVID-19, enrolled during active disease. CDR3 nucleotide sequence: TGTGCCAGCAGCTTCGCAGGGGGCACCGGGGAGCTGTTTTTT. It is translated as CASSFAGGTGELFF.